This T cell receptor (beta chain) is drawn from a study of CD8+ T cells in alopecia areata listed by TCRdb under 2018. At the level of the whole study: The study used high-throughput TCRbeta sequencing to examine T cell clonal expansion in alopecia areata, in both the C3H/HeJ mouse model and human patients. Scalp tissue and sorted CD4+ and CD8+ peripheral blood T cells from patchy and totalis/universalis alopecia areata patients and from healthy controls were covered by human TCRbeta sequencing. Scalp clonality was compared among normal scalp (n=4), patchy alopecia areata scalp (n=8), and alopecia totalis/universalis scalp (n=8). RNA was obtained with the PAXgene miRNA kit for fixed scalp, the miRNeasy kit for PBMCs, and the RNeasy kit for mouse skin. TCRbeta CDR3 regions were amplified by immunoSEQ multiplex PCR with 35 Vbeta forward and 13 Jbeta reverse primers. General study outcomes and caveats: TCR sequences shared between patients were less clear than in mice, possibly partly because of HLA diversity in the patient population. Higher clonality and more expanded CD8+ clones were observed in lesional scalp than in normal scalp, particularly in alopecia totalis/universalis, a finding suggestive of antigenic drive. Resident alphabeta T cells in normal human skin are also sequenced, complicating scalp TCR repertoire analysis, unlike mouse skin dominated by gammadelta T cells.

The method was the immunoSEQ multiplex PCR assay. To provide template for TCR sequencing, every sample had RNA extracted and reverse transcribed into cDNA. SuperScript III was used for first-strand cDNA synthesis, primed with a 2:1 mix of oligo-dT and random hexamers. A synthetic immune receptor repertoire was used to assess amplification bias, and residual bias was removed computationally. As for the authors' bioinformatics: Raw reads were preprocessed for error removal, and CDR3 was defined according to IMGT conventions as running from the conserved cysteine to phenylalanine. To get clonality, Shannon entropy was normalized by log2 of the number of productive unique TCRs and the result was subtracted from 1. Whether scalp clones were CD4 or CD8 was inferred by matching scalp TCRbeta sequences against CD4 and CD8 repertoires sorted from blood. Sourced from immuneACCESS, this table was stored by TCRdb with only in-frame sequences that have V and J called. A share of the clones is absent; for the studies checked, an unresolved V gene accounts for under half, and the remainder has no known explanation. Clone size and V and J calls were adopted from that table, with D and trimming inferred from the DNA. For this sample the table gives roughly 100,000 clones, of which around three fifths were detected only once. Together, the top ten hold 8.8% of the sample.

PBMCs were isolated by density centrifugation and stained for CD3, CD4 and CD8, after which CD4+ and CD8+ T cells were sorted on a FACSAria. Unaffected controls provided scalp biopsies and blood samples. V sheds 2 bases and J sheds 2 bases, leaving 10 bases between their ends. The germline V gene provides CDR1 SGHTA and CDR2 FQGNSA. Including the terminal cysteine and phenylalanine, the CDR3 comprises 15 residues. Solely the CDR3 DNA is kept, with 45 bases framed from the first base. Comments on this clone: Its antigen target is currently unknown. Base qualities are not provided; no much larger clone lies one nucleotide away.

Recombination connected TRBV7-2 to TRBJ2-1; the D gene cannot be named for sure. The specimen was CD4+ T cells sorted from blood. The TCR sequence derives from a human donor in good health. CDR3 sequence: CASSLSPGPYNEQFF. The nucleotides read TGTGCCAGCAGCTTATCTCCGGGCCCCTACAATGAGCAGTTCTTC.